This passage covers 20 T cell receptor beta chains from one sample sequenced in a study of regulatory T cells in long-lasting Graves disease. Indicated time point: persistent/refractory GD, antithyroid drugs over 5 years with positive TRAb. With RNA extracted from PBMCs as input, the TCR library was made. TCR beta libraries were built with iRepertoire HTBI primers and Arm-PCR of CDR3 regions. TCRdb fed the multiplex PCR reads into MiXCR, producing one record per CDR3 protein. The sample carries 600,000 to 800,000 distinct CDR3 sequences, 30% recorded once. The sample was peripheral blood mononuclear cells (PBMCs), taken when the disease was refractory, from a patient treated with antithyroid drugs. These receptors were collected from a female donor with Graves disease.

A single count supports this clonotype. The rearrangement uses TRBV30 and TRBJ2-3, with no clear D. V was pared by 3 bases and J by 2 bases, with 18 bases between. CDR3 size: 16 residues. CDR1 is GTSNPN and CDR2 is SVGIG in the germline V gene (reference sequence). The CDR3: CAWSPLSASYTDTQYF. In DNA, the CDR3 is TGTGCCTGGAGCCCGCTGAGCGCGTCCTACACAGATACGCAGTATTTT.

The V call is TRBV15, the J call TRBJ1-2, with D unresolved. Germline values: CDR1 LNHNV, CDR2 YYDKDF (reference sequence). V lost 0 bases and J 7 bases, leaving 9 bases between the germline ends. The CDR3 length is 13 residues. CDR3 coding DNA: TGTGCCACCAGCAGAGAGGGGAGAGGTGGCTACACCTTC. This sequence encodes CATSREGRGGYTF.

This clonotype was observed a few times. This chain connects TRBV20-1 to TRBJ2-5; 10 bases line up with TRBD2. CDR1 and CDR2 from the germline V gene are DFQATT and SNEGSKA (reference sequence). This CDR3 is built from 17 residues. The trim removed 3 bases at V and 5 bases at J, leaving 15 bases unmatched. CDR3 in amino acids: CSASHFLAGVLSETQYF. The CDR3 region has the DNA TGCAGTGCTAGTCACTTTCTAGCGGGAGTGCTGTCGGAGACCCAGTACTTC.

In this sample, this clonotype turned up many times. The chain recombines TRBV11-2 with TRBJ2-7, with 12 bases that match TRBD2. The germline gives CDR1 SGHAT, CDR2 FQNNGV. V shed 0 bases, J shed 4 bases, and the junction held 10 bases outside the gene matches. The CDR3 has 18 residues. The CDR3 nucleotides are TGTGCCAGCAGCTTAGATTCTCTAGCGGGAGGGCCCGGGTACGAGCAGTACTTC. Translated, it gives CASSLDSLAGGPGYEQYF.

The chain recombines TRBV19 with TRBJ1-3; no clear D. This CDR3 is built from 13 residues. In germline, CDR1 is LNHDA, CDR2 SQIVND (reference sequence). V was pared by 3 bases and J by 4 bases, with 7 bases between. The CDR3 spells CASSMQRGNTIYF. CDR3 nucleotides: TGTGCCAGTAGTATGCAACGAGGAAACACCATATATTTT.

In this sample, this clonotype turned up many times. V is TRBV11-2 and J is TRBJ2-7, with D hard to call. Trimming took off 4 bases at V and 2 bases at J, with 6 bases between the two ends. The CDR3 has 12 residues. The germline V gene encodes CDR1 SGHAT and CDR2 FQNNGV. DNA of the CDR3: TGTGCCAGCAGCTCACCTACCTACGAGCAGTACTTC. It encodes CASSSPTYEQYF.

The chain is built from TRBV6-1 and TRBJ1-6, with TRBD1 matching 10 bases. CDR3 length: 15 amino acids. V lost 4 bases, J lost 8 bases, and 5 bases stayed unmatched. Germline V gene lookup returns CDR1 MNHNS and CDR2 SASEGT. CDR3 residues: CASSGRDRGDSPLHF. CDR3 coding DNA: TGTGCCAGCAGTGGCCGGGACAGGGGCGATTCACCCCTCCACTTT.

This clonotype was detected only a few times. The chain employs TRBV6-1 and TRBJ1-5; D gene unclear. CDR3 length: 12 amino acids. Germline assignment: CDR1 MNHNS and CDR2 SASEGT. V lost 5 bases, J lost 5 bases, and 7 bases lay in between. CDR3 amino acids: CASSTAYQPQHF. The CDR3 bases are TGTGCCAGCAGTACGGCGTATCAGCCCCAGCATTTT.

The table lists this clonotype with a few counts. The chain is built from TRBV12-3 or TRBV12-4 and TRBJ1-3; D is unresolved. This CDR3 has 16 amino acids. V was clipped by 3 bases and J by 0 bases, with 12 bases between them. In nucleotides, the CDR3 is TGTGCCAGCAGTTTCGGTCGGAGGAGCTCTGGAAACACCATATATTTT. Encoded protein: CASSFGRRSSGNTIYF.

This clonotype was recorded a few times. The J gene is TRBJ2-7, the V gene TRBV20-1; the D gene is possibly TRBD1 (7 bases). The germline gives CDR1 DFQATT, CDR2 SNEGSKA (reference sequence). With 3 bases removed from V and 0 bases from J, the gap between germline ends came to 15 bases. The CDR3 loop spans 15 amino acids. The CDR3 sequence is CSARGGQESSYEQYF. The CDR3 coding sequence is TGCAGTGCTAGGGGAGGACAGGAGAGCTCCTACGAGCAGTACTTC.

The genes are TRBV6-1 and TRBJ1-5; D is possibly TRBD1 (5 bases). Germline values: CDR1 MNHNS, CDR2 SASEGT. V was trimmed by 1 base and J by 5 bases, leaving 12 bases between them. CDR3 length: 15 residues. The CDR3 bases are TGTGCCAGCAGTGAAGGGGCAGGGCGGTATCAGCCCCAGCATTTT. Amino acid sequence: CASSEGAGRYQPQHF.

The rearrangement links TRBV6-1 to TRBJ2-5; 9 nucleotides line up with TRBD2. This CDR3 is built from 13 residues. Germline CDR1 and CDR2: MNHNS and SASEGT. The junction had 6 bases not matched to a gene; V was cut back by 8 bases and J by 5 bases. This CDR3 reads CASGLAGVETQYF. For the CDR3, the DNA is TGTGCCAGCGGATTAGCGGGGGTGGAGACCCAGTACTTC.

The V call is TRBV27, the J call TRBJ2-1; the match to TRBD1 covers 8 bases. Germline V gene data show CDR1 as MNHEY and CDR2 as SMNVEV (reference sequence). This CDR3 is 12 amino acids long. The junction had 3 bases not matched to a gene; V was cut back by 6 bases and J by 8 bases. In DNA, the CDR3 is TGTGCCAGCAGCGACAGGGGAGATGAGCAGTTCTTC. Its protein product is CASSDRGDEQFF.

This clonotype was detected only once. The rearrangement joins TRBV14 to TRBJ1-1; TRBD1 might be the D (5 bases). V lost 1 base and J lost 10, with 16 bases in between. This CDR3 comprises 14 residues. CDR1 and CDR2 from the germline V gene are SGHDN and FVKESK. The CDR3 loop reads CASSQGSRGDGAFF. In nucleotides, the CDR3 is TGTGCCAGCAGCCAAGGAAGTAGGGGCGACGGAGCTTTCTTT.

This clonotype was seen ten or more times. This rearrangement joins TRBV20-1 to TRBJ2-7, with a weak D call TRBD1 (6 bases). V was pared by 3 bases and J by 5 bases, with 20 bases between. Germline CDR1 is DFQATT and CDR2 is SNEGSKA (reference sequence). This CDR3 contains 15 residues. The CDR3 nucleotides read TGCAGTGCTAGGGCCCCGGGACAAGCCCCCGACGAGCAGTACTTC. Amino acids: CSARAPGQAPDEQYF.

At least ten counts were recorded for this clonotype. The CDR3 carries no conserved terminal phenylalanine or tryptophan, so it likely arises from a read error. The DNA is left out, because the CDR3 cannot be placed on it with certainty; the CDR3 is given as TCRdb lists it. The chain links TRBV3-1 to TRBJ1-5. CDR1 and CDR2 from the germline V gene are LGHDT and YNNKEL (reference sequence). The CDR3 adds up to 11 amino acids, both ends counted. This CDR3 reads CASSQDFRPRR.

V is TRBV20-1 and J is TRBJ2-5; D is perhaps TRBD1 (6 bases). Germline V gene data show CDR1 as DFQATT and CDR2 as SNEGSKA (reference sequence). Trimming shortened V by 4 bases and J by 4 bases, and 10 bases separated the two germline ends. This CDR3 contains 12 residues. In DNA, the CDR3 is TGCAGTGCTATCGAGGGGGTAGAGACCCAGTACTTC. Amino acids: CSAIEGVETQYF.

The chain carries TRBV7-2 and TRBJ1-5; tentatively, D is TRBD1 (5 bases). This CDR3 comprises 15 residues. Looked up from germline, CDR1 is SGHTA and CDR2 is FQGNSA. V was clipped by 9 bases and J by 3 bases, with 18 bases between them. CDR3 DNA: TGTGCCAGAACGGGGACGTCGGGGGACAATCAGCCCCAGCATTTT. It encodes CARTGTSGDNQPQHF.

A word on this clonotype: This CDR3 fails to terminate in the conserved phenylalanine or tryptophan, so it likely reflects a read error. The CDR3 region has the DNA TGCGCCAGCAGCTATACGGGACGCAGGAACACTGAAGCTTTCTCT. Its translation: CASSYTGRRNTEAFS. The chain employs TRBV5-1 and TRBJ1-1, with D possibly being TRBD1 (5 bases). Per germline, CDR1 SGHRS and CDR2 YFSETQ. V dropped 3 bases and J dropped 1 base, with 13 bases sitting between them. CDR3 length: 15 residues.

This rearrangement joins TRBV30 to TRBJ1-6; D is unresolved. Germline-derived CDR1 and CDR2 are GTSNPN and SVGIG (reference sequence). The germline V and J ends were trimmed by 4 bases and 7 bases, with 17 bases remaining between them. CDR3 size: 15 residues. The CDR3, as DNA: TGTGCCTGGAACCCGGACGTGGAACAAAATTCACCCCTCCACTTT. Encoded protein: CAWNPDVEQNSPLHF. Full variable domain (remainder filled in from reference TRBV30 and TRBJ1-6): SQTIHQWPATLVQPVGSPLSLECTVEGTSNPNLYWYRQAAGRGLQLLFYSVGIGQISSEVPQNLSASRPQDRQFILSSKKLLLSDSGFYLCAWNPDVEQNSPLHFGNGTRLTVT.